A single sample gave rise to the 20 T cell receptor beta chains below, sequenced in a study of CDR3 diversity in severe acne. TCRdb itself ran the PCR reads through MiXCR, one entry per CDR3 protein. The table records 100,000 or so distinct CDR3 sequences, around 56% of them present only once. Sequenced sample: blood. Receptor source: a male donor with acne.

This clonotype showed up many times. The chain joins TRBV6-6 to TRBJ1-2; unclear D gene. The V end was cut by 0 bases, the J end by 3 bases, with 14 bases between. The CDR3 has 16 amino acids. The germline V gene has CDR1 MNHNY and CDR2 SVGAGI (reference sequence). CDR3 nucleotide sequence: TGTGCCAGCAGTTACTCTCCCCAGGAAAGGCACTATGGCTACACCTTC. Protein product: CASSYSPQERHYGYTF.

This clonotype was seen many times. CDR3 DNA sequence: TGCGCCAGCAGCTTGTACCCCACGTTGGGACAGATGAACACTGAAGCTTTCTTT. This encodes CASSLYPTLGQMNTEAFF. The V gene is TRBV5-1, the J gene TRBJ1-1, with 7 bases that match TRBD1. V lost 1 base, J lost 0 bases, and 12 bases stayed unmatched. The germline gives CDR1 SGHRS, CDR2 YFSETQ. The CDR3 runs 18 residues.

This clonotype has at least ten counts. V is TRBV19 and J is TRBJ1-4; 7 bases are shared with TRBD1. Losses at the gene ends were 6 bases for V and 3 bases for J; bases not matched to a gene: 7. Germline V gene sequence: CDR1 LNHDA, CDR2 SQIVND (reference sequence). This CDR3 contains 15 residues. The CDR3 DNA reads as TGTGCCAGTAGACAACAGACAGGGCCTAATGAAAAACTGTTTTTT. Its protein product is CASRQQTGPNEKLFF.

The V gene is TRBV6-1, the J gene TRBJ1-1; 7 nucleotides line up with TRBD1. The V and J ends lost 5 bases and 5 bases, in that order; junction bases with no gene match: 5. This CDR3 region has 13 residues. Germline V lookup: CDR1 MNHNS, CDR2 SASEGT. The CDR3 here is CASSPQGVTEAFF. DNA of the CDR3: TGTGCCAGCAGTCCTCAGGGGGTTACTGAAGCTTTCTTT.

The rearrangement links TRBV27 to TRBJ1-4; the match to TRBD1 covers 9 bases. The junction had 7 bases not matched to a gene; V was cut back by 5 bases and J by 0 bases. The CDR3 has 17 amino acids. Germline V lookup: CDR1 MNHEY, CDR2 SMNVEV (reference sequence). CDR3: CASSGRDRDTTNEKLFF. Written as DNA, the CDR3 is TGTGCCAGCAGTGGAAGGGACAGGGACACAACTAATGAAAAACTGTTTTTT. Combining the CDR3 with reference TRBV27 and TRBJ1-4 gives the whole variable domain EAQVTQNPRYLITVTGKKLTVTCSQNMNHEYMSWYRQDPGLGLRQIYYSMNVEVTDKGDVPEGYKVSRKEKRNFPLILESPSPNQTSLYFCASSGRDRDTTNEKLFFGSGTQLSVL.

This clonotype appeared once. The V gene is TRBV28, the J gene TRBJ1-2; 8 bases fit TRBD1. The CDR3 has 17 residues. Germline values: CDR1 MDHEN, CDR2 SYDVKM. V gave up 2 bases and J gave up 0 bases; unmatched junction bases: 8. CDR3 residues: CASSLPRDRITNYGYTF. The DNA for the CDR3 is TGTGCCAGCAGTTTACCGCGGGACAGGATAACTAACTATGGCTACACCTTC.

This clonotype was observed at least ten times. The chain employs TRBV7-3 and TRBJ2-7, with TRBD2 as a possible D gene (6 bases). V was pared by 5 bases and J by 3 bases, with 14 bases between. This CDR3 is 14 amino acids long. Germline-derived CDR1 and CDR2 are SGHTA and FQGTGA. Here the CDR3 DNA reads TGTGCCAGCAGCCTGGGCCTGGGAGGCTACGAGCAGTACTTC. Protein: CASSLGLGGYEQYF.

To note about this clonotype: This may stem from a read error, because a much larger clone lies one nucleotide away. DNA of the CDR3: TGTGCCAGCAGTGAACGGGCGGAGGATTCCCAGCATTTT. This sequence encodes CASSERAEDSQHF. The V call is TRBV25-1, the J call TRBJ1-5; no definite D call. The CDR3 spans 13 residues. The V gene lost 2 bases and the J gene lost 11 bases, with 13 bases spanning the gap. Germline CDR1 and CDR2: MGHDK and SYGVNS. Looking up the rest from reference TRBV25-1 and TRBJ1-5 gives the full variable domain: EADIYQTPRYLVIGTGKKITLECSQTMGHDKMYWYQQDPGMELHLIHYSYGVNSTEKGDLSSESTVSRIRTEHFPLTLESARPSHTSQYLCASSERAEDSQHFGDGTRLSIL.

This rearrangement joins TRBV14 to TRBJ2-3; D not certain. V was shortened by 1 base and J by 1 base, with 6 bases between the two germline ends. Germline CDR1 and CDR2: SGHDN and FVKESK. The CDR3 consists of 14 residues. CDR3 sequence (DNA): TGTGCCAGCAGCCAAGCCCCAGGCACAGATACGCAGTATTTT. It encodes CASSQAPGTDTQYF.

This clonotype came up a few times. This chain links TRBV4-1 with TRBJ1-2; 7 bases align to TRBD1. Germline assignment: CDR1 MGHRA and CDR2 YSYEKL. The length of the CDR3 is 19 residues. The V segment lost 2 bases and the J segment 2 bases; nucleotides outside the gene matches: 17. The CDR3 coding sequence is TGCGCCAGCAGCCAACCGAGCATGAGGGACAGCGAAACCAACTATGGCTACACCTTC. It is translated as CASSQPSMRDSETNYGYTF.

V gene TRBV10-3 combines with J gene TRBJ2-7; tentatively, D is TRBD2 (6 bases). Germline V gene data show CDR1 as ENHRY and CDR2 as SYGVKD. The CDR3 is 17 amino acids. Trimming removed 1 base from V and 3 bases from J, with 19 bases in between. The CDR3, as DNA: TGTGCCATCAGTGAGTTCCATCGTAGCGGACCGGACTACGAGCAGTACTTC. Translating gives CAISEFHRSGPDYEQYF.

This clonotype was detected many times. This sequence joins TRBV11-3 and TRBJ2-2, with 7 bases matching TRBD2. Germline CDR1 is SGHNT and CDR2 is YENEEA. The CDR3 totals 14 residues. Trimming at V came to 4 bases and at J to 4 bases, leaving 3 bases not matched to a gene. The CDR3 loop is CASSSRTSTGELFF. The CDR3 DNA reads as TGTGCCAGCAGCTCCAGGACTAGCACCGGGGAGCTGTTTTTT.

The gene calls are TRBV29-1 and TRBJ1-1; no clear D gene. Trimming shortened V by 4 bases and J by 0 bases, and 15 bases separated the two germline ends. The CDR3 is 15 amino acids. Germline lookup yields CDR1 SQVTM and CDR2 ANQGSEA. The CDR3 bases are TGCAGCGTTGGCCCCCTCTTGCGGGTGAACACTGAAGCTTTCTTT. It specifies CSVGPLLRVNTEAFF.

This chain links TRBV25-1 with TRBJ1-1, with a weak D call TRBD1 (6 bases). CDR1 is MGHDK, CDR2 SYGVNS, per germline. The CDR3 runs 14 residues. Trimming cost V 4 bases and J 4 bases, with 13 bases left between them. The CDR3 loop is CASSVGGLVTEAFF. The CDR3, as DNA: TGTGCCAGCAGTGTTGGGGGGCTGGTCACTGAAGCTTTCTTT.

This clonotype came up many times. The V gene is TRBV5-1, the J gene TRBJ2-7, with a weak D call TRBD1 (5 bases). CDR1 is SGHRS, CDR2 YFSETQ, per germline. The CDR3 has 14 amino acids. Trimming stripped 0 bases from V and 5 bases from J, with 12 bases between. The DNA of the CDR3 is TGCGCCAGCAGCTTGGTAGCAGGGAATAACGAGCAGTACTTC. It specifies CASSLVAGNNEQYF.

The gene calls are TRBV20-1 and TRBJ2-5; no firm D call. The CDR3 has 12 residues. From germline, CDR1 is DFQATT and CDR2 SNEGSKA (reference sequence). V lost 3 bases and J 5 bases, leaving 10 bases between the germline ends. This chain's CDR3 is CSASVGMETQYF. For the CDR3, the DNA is TGCAGTGCTAGTGTAGGGATGGAGACCCAGTACTTC.

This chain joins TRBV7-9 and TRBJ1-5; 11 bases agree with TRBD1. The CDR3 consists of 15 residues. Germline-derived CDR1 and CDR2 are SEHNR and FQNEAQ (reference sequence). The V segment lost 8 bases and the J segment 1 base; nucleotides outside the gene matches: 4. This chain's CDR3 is CASGWDRGSNQPQHF. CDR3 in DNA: TGTGCCAGCGGCTGGGACAGGGGGAGCAATCAGCCCCAGCATTTT.

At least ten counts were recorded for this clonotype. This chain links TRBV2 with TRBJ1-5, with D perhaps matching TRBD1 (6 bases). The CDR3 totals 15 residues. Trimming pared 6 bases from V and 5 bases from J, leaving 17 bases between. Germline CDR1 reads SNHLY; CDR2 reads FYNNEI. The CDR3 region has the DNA TGTGCCAGCAGGGGGGCACAGGGAACGTATCAGCCCCAGCATTTT. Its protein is CASRGAQGTYQPQHF.

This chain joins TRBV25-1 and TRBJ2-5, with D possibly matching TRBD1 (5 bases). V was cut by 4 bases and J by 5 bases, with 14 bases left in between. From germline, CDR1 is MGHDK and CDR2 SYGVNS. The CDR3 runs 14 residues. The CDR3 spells CASSGPQGGETQYF. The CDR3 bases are TGTGCCAGCAGTGGGCCGCAGGGCGGCGAGACCCAGTACTTC.

For the CDR3, the DNA is TGTGCCAGCACCCCTAGCGGGAGGTTGGAGACCCAGTACTTC. This sequence encodes CASTPSGRLETQYF. This chain connects TRBV7-2 to TRBJ2-5, with TRBD2 matching 11 bases. Looked up from germline, CDR1 is SGHTA and CDR2 is FQGNSA. The junction had 6 bases not matched to a gene; V was cut back by 7 bases and J by 5 bases. This CDR3 contains 14 residues. Full variable domain (rest looked up from reference TRBV7-2 and TRBJ2-5): GAGVSQSPSNKVTEKGKDVELRCDPISGHTALYWYRQSLGQGLEFLIYFQGNSAPDKSGLPSDRFSAERTGGSVSTLTIQRTQQEDSAVYLCASTPSGRLETQYFGPGTRLLVL.